This TCR beta chain comes out of a study of Ad26.COV2.S vaccination and SARS-CoV-2 variants. Indicated treatment: roughly 20 received Ad26.COV2.S at low or high dose, single or two shots; about 5 received placebo; per-sample allocation not given. The investigators took samples on day 63 after the first vaccine or placebo injection. Only in-frame clones appear in the TCRdb table, and some are missing; sequencing was by immunoSEQ multiplex PCR. The table shows approximately 340,000 clones, with 70% to 90% occurring only once. CDR1 and CDR2 from the germline V gene are SGHRS and YFSETQ. The V and J ends lost 9 bases and 4 bases respectively, with 14 bases between them. The CDR3 loop spans 13 amino acids.

The specimen comprised peripheral blood, sampled in a trial of Ad26.COV2.S vaccine versus placebo. The chain is built from TRBV5-1 and TRBJ1-3, with no clear D. This sequence originates from a person aged 18 to 59 who received the Ad26.COV2.S COVID-19 vaccine or a placebo. For the CDR3, the DNA is TGCGCCAAGACCACCTCTCGAGGAAACACCATATATTTT. It translates to CAKTTSRGNTIYF.